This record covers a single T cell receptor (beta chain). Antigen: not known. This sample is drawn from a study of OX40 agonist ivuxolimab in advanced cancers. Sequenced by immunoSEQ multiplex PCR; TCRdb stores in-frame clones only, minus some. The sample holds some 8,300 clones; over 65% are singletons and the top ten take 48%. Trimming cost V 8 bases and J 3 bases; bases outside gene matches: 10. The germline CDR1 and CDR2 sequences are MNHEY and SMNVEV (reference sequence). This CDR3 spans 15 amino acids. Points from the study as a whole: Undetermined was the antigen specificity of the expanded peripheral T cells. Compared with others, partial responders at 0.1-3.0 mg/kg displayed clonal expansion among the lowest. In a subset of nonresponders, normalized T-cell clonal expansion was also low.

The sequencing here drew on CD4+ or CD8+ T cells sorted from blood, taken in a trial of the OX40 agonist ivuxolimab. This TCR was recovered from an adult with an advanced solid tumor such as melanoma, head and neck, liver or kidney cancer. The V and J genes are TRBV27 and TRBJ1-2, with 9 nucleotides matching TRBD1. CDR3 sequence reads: CASGTGTGSYYGYTF. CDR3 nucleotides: TGTGCCAGCGGCACGGGGACAGGGTCCTACTATGGCTACACCTTC.